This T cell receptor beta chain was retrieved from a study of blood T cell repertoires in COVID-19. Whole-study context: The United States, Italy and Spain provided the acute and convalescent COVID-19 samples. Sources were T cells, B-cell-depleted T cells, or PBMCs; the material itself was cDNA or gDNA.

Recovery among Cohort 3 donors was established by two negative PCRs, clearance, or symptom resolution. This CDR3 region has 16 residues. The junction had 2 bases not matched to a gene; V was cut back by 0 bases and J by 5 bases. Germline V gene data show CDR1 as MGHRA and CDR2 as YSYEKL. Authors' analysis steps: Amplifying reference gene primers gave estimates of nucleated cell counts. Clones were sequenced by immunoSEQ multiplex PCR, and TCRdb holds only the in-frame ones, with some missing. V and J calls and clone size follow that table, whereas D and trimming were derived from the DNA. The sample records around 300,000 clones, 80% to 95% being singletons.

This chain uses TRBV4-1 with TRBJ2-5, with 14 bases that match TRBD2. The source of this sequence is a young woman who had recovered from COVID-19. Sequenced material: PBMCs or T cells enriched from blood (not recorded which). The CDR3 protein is CASSQETSGRGETQYF. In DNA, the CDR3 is TGCGCCAGCAGCCAAGAGACTAGCGGGAGGGGGGAGACCCAGTACTTC.